The 28 T cell receptor beta chains in this list originate from one sample, sequenced in a study of regulatory T cells in long-lasting Graves disease. TCR beta libraries were built with iRepertoire HTBI primers and Arm-PCR of CDR3 regions. TCRdb re-analysed the multiplex PCR reads in MiXCR, keeping a single row per CDR3 protein. Of about 440,000 distinct CDR3 sequences listed, about 15% are singletons. As to time point: newly diagnosed GD, antithyroid drugs for less than 3 months. Following extraction of RNA from PBMCs, that RNA was used to make the TCR library. This same sample was also part of a study on T cells in Graves' hyperthyroidism and ophthalmopathy.

Specimen: peripheral blood mononuclear cells (PBMCs), collected at new diagnosis, from a patient treated with antithyroid drugs. The receptor set was obtained from a woman in her 30s with Graves disease.

This clonotype has more than one count but fewer than ten. This chain uses TRBV5-1 with TRBJ2-7; D call uncertain. Germline V gene data show CDR1 as SGHRS and CDR2 as YFSETQ. Trimming stripped 0 bases from V and 5 bases from J, with 9 bases between. This CDR3 has 13 residues. The CDR3 DNA is TGCGCCAGCAGCTTGGCCCCCGTTGACGAGCAGTACTTC. Translation: CASSLAPVDEQYF.

This clonotype was detected only once. This may come from a read error, since a much larger clone is one base off. The chain recombines TRBV3-1 with TRBJ2-1; TRBD2 aligns across 8 bases. Germline V CDR1 and CDR2: LGHDT, YNNKEL (reference sequence). There are 16 residues in the CDR3. CDR3 sequence: CASSQDTGRARGEQSF. The CDR3 nucleotides read TGTGCCAGCAGCCAAGATACCGGGAGGGCCAGAGGGGAGCAGTCCTTC.

This clonotype was recorded a few times. The rearrangement uses TRBV2 and TRBJ2-3; a possible D gene is TRBD2 (6 bases). V was trimmed by 3 bases and J by 2 bases, leaving 18 bases between them. This CDR3 contains 17 residues. CDR1 and CDR2 (germline): SNHLY, FYNNEI. The CDR3 DNA is TGTGCCAGCAGTGACTTTGGGGTGAGGAGGGCCACAGATACGCAGTATTTT. It is translated as CASSDFGVRRATDTQYF.

This clonotype was seen repeatedly, ten times or more. The chain is built from TRBV6-5 and TRBJ2-3, with 11 bases fitting TRBD2. Trimming removed 4 bases from V and 2 bases from J; junction bases left unmatched: 8. Germline loops: CDR1 MNHEY, CDR2 SVGAGI. The CDR3 runs 17 residues. The CDR3 here is CASSSNRLAGTTDTQYF. Here the CDR3 DNA reads TGTGCCAGCAGTTCGAACCGACTAGCGGGAACCACAGATACGCAGTATTTT.

This chain connects TRBV15 to TRBJ2-5; 9 bases are shared with TRBD2. The CDR3 loop spans 16 amino acids. In germline, CDR1 is LNHNV, CDR2 YYDKDF (reference sequence). Losses at the gene ends were 0 bases for V and 7 bases for J; bases not matched to a gene: 9. CDR3 region: CATSREGASGMGTQYF. The CDR3 nucleotides are TGTGCCACCAGCAGAGAGGGTGCTAGCGGGATGGGGACCCAGTACTTC.

This clonotype has at least ten counts. The chain has TRBV7-3 and TRBJ2-5; 13 bases match TRBD2. The CDR3 is made up of 15 amino acids. In germline, CDR1 is SGHTA, CDR2 FQGTGA. V lost 2 bases and J lost 6; bases outside the gene matches: 3. The CDR3 loop reads CASSLGLAGEKTQYF. CDR3 DNA sequence: TGTGCCAGCAGCTTAGGACTAGCGGGAGAAAAGACCCAGTACTTC.

This clonotype occurred many times. This sequence joins TRBV6-2 or TRBV6-3 and TRBJ2-3; 13 bases are a match to TRBD2. The germline V gene has CDR1 MNHEY and CDR2 SVGEGT. The CDR3 contains 20 residues. Trimming removed 6 bases from V and 1 base from J; junction bases left unmatched: 16. For the CDR3, the DNA is TGTGCCAGCAGCCTTACTAGCGGGAGGGCCATCTCCTCCCGCACAGATACGCAGTATTTT. Its translation is CASSLTSGRAISSRTDTQYF.

In this sample, this clonotype turned up many times. J is TRBJ2-7 and V is TRBV24-1; 7 nucleotides align to TRBD2. Germline values: CDR1 KGHDR, CDR2 SFDVKD. V dropped 2 bases and J dropped 7; count of bases not matched to a gene: 13. The CDR3 covers 16 residues. CDR3 sequence: CATSDSGEGHPEEQYF. The CDR3 DNA sequence: TGTGCCACCAGTGATTCGGGGGAGGGCCACCCTGAAGAGCAGTACTTC.

The rearrangement links TRBV29-1 to TRBJ1-2; D is unresolved. CDR1 is SQVTM and CDR2 is ANQGSEA in the germline V gene. The CDR3 sequence is 16 residues long. The V gene lost 1 base and the J gene lost 0 bases, with 15 bases spanning the gap. This chain's CDR3 is CSVEARLLQSNYGYTF. CDR3 bases: TGCAGCGTTGAAGCCCGCCTGTTACAGTCTAACTATGGCTACACCTTC.

The CDR3 spells CASSLTGRGPGGIQYF. The CDR3 DNA is TGTGCCAGCAGCTTAACGGGCCGCGGGCCAGGGGGCATTCAGTACTTC. The chain links TRBV7-3 to TRBJ2-4, with 7 bases identical to TRBD1. The CDR3 is 16 amino acids. CDR1 is SGHTA, CDR2 FQGTGA, per germline. Losses at the gene ends were 0 bases for V and 9 bases for J; bases not matched to a gene: 11.

Turning to this clonotype: A much larger clonotype is one base distant, so this may be a read error. The chain employs TRBV13 and TRBJ2-1; 11 positions match TRBD2. Trimming took 5 bases from V and 10 from J; bases not matched to a gene: 7. The CDR3 is made up of 14 amino acids. CDR1 PRHDT and CDR2 FYEKMQ come from the germline V gene (reference sequence). The CDR3 region has the DNA TGTGCCAGCAGCCTCCCGACTAGCGGGATCGAGCAGTTCTTC. Its protein is CASSLPTSGIEQFF.

This clonotype has more than one count but fewer than ten. V usage is TRBV7-2 and J usage is TRBJ1-1; tentative D call: TRBD1 (5 bases). CDR1 is SGHTA, CDR2 FQGNSA, per germline. The CDR3 contains 15 residues. Trimming removed 1 base from V and 5 bases from J, with 14 bases in between. The DNA of the CDR3 is TGTGCCAGCAGCTTAGTTAGACAGCGACCGACTGAAGCTTTCTTT. Its translation is CASSLVRQRPTEAFF.

This clonotype showed up many times. The chain combines TRBV6-1 with TRBJ2-5; D unclear. V lost 1 base to trimming and J lost 4 bases, with 7 bases between them. CDR1 is MNHNS, CDR2 SASEGT, per germline. This CDR3 comprises 13 residues. CDR3 sequence reads: CASSEVVGETQYF. The CDR3 bases are TGTGCCAGCAGTGAAGTAGTTGGAGAGACCCAGTACTTC.

This clonotype was found many times. This CDR3 reads CASSLGLAGGFNEQFF. Here the CDR3 DNA reads TGTGCCAGCAGCCTCGGACTAGCGGGAGGCTTCAATGAGCAGTTCTTC. The V gene is TRBV5-5, the J gene TRBJ2-1; 14 positions agree with TRBD2. Germline assignment: CDR1 SGHKS and CDR2 YYEKEE (reference sequence). Unmatched junction bases numbered 6, after V lost 4 bases and J lost 6 bases. CDR3 length: 16 residues.

This clonotype was detected many times. The gene calls are TRBV12-3 or TRBV12-4 and TRBJ1-2; tentative D call: TRBD1 (5 bases). The germline V and J ends were trimmed by 6 bases and 6 bases, with 23 bases remaining between them. The CDR3 consists of 16 residues. As DNA, the CDR3 is TGTGCCAGCAGAATGCGACAGACCATTGAGAAAAATGGCTACACCTTC. Translation gives CASRMRQTIEKNGYTF.

The sample holds many counts of this clonotype. This chain connects TRBV28 to TRBJ2-2, with 9 bases matching TRBD1. V shed 4 bases, J shed 4 bases, and the junction held 7 bases outside the gene matches. This CDR3 region has 16 residues. The germline gives CDR1 MDHEN, CDR2 SYDVKM. The CDR3, as DNA: TGTGCCAGCAGTTCCTGGGACAGGGACGGCACCGGGGAGCTGTTTTTT. Translated, it gives CASSSWDRDGTGELFF.

The chain employs TRBV4-1 and TRBJ1-5; D is unresolved. The CDR3 spans 15 residues. CDR1 is MGHRA, CDR2 YSYEKL, per germline. V was shortened by 1 base and J by 7 bases, with 14 bases between the two germline ends. The CDR3 DNA follows: TGCGCCAGCAGCCAAGGGAGGGAAAGGTGGCAGCCCCAGCATTTT. Translation: CASSQGRERWQPQHF.

Remarks on this clonotype: This may be a read error, as it is one base from a much larger clone. V usage is TRBV6-2 or TRBV6-3 and J usage is TRBJ1-2; perhaps TRBD1 as D (5 bases). V lost 0 bases and J 5 bases, leaving 16 bases between the germline ends. The CDR3 consists of 16 residues. The germline gives CDR1 MNHEY, CDR2 SVGEGT. Here the CDR3 reads CASSYSGLRSAYGYTF. In DNA form, the CDR3 reads TGTGCCAGCAGTTACTCGGGACTTCGGTCCGCATATGGCTACACCTTC.

In its sample, this clonotype was seen a few times. V gene TRBV5-8 combines with J gene TRBJ1-3; D unresolved. The CDR3 loop spans 15 amino acids. Looked up from germline, CDR1 is SGHTS and CDR2 is YDEGEE. V lost 0 bases and J lost 3, with 10 bases in between. In DNA, the CDR3 is TGTGCCAGCAGCTTGGGGGCAGCCGATGGAAACACCATATATTTT. Protein: CASSLGAADGNTIYF.

This clonotype was observed many times. The CDR3 DNA reads as TGTGCCAGCAGTGTGGTGGCTAGCTGGTACGAGCAGTACTTC. This codes for CASSVVASWYEQYF. The V call is TRBV2, the J call TRBJ2-7; possible D gene TRBD2, 5 bases. The V end was cut by 4 bases, the J end by 4 bases, with 14 bases between. Germline assignment: CDR1 SNHLY and CDR2 FYNNEI. The length of the CDR3 is 14 residues.

The chain is built from TRBV15 and TRBJ2-3; D gene uncertain. Germline V gives CDR1 LNHNV, CDR2 YYDKDF (reference sequence). There are 13 residues in the CDR3. The ends were cut back, 8 bases at V and 0 bases at J, with 9 bases in the middle. The CDR3: CATREGSTDTQYF. CDR3 nucleotide sequence: TGTGCCACCCGTGAAGGGAGCACAGATACGCAGTATTTT.

This clonotype was picked up many times. This chain links TRBV2 with TRBJ2-3; TRBD2 agrees at 9 bases. J lost 9 bases, V lost 11 bases, and 15 bases had no gene match. This CDR3 has 14 residues. CDR1 SNHLY and CDR2 FYNNEI come from the germline V gene. This CDR3 is CASYLAGTPATQYF. In DNA, the CDR3 is TGTGCCTCCTACCTAGCGGGAACTCCGGCGACGCAGTATTTT.

This clonotype was seen ten or more times. The CDR3 is CASSLLRTGMNTEAFF. The CDR3 DNA sequence: TGTGCCAGCAGCTTACTGAGGACAGGGATGAACACTGAAGCTTTCTTT. The J gene is TRBJ1-1, the V gene TRBV11-3; TRBD1 matches 8 bases. The ends lost 2 bases at V and 0 bases at J; junction bases unmatched: 5. CDR3 length equals 16 residues. Germline CDR1 is SGHNT and CDR2 is YENEEA.

This clonotype occurred many times. The chain combines TRBV7-9 with TRBJ2-1; 11 bases align to TRBD2. CDR1 is SEHNR, CDR2 FQNEAQ, per germline (reference sequence). The CDR3 loop spans 16 amino acids. J was trimmed by 4 bases and V by 5 bases; bases with no gene match: 7. The CDR3 bases are TGTGCCAGCAGCCCCGGGACTAGCGGAGTTTACAATGAGCAGTTCTTC. Its protein product is CASSPGTSGVYNEQFF.

On this clonotype: Only one base separates this from a far larger clonotype, so it likely reflects a read error. The CDR3 region has the DNA TGTGCCAGCAGCTTAGAAATCGCTTGGTATGGATGGGAGGCCCAGTACTTC. This codes for CASSLEIAWYGWEAQYF. This chain connects TRBV2 to TRBJ2-5, with a tentative D call TRBD2 (6 bases). CDR1 and CDR2 from the germline V gene are SNHLY and FYNNEI. The CDR3 spans 17 residues. The V gene lost 6 bases and the J gene lost 9 bases, with 29 bases spanning the gap.

There are a few counts of this clonotype. The rearrangement joins TRBV29-1 to TRBJ2-5, with a possible D match to TRBD2 (6 bases). Trimming shortened V by 2 bases and J by 2 bases, and 15 bases separated the two germline ends. The germline gives CDR1 SQVTM, CDR2 ANQGSEA. The CDR3 totals 15 residues. CDR3 bases: TGCAGCGTTGAACTCCCTAGCGAGTCTCAAGAGACCCAGTACTTC. As protein: CSVELPSESQETQYF.

The CDR3 DNA sequence: TGTGCCAGCAGCCAAGCGGGGGGAGATTATGGCTACACCTTC. It encodes CASSQAGGDYGYTF. V gene TRBV3-1 combines with J gene TRBJ1-2, with D perhaps TRBD1 (5 bases). Trimming took 1 base from V and 5 from J, leaving 11 bases between them. CDR3 length equals 14 residues. The V gene's germline CDR1 is LGHDT and CDR2 YNNKEL (reference sequence).

The sample holds a few counts of this clonotype. The chain uses TRBV19 and TRBJ2-3; 10 bases align to TRBD2. V lost 6 bases and J lost 0; bases outside the gene matches: 3. Germline assignment: CDR1 LNHDA and CDR2 SQIVND (reference sequence). CDR3 length equals 15 residues. CDR3 bases: TGTGCCAGTAGGGCTAGCGGGAGCAGCACAGATACGCAGTATTTT. Protein product: CASRASGSSTDTQYF.